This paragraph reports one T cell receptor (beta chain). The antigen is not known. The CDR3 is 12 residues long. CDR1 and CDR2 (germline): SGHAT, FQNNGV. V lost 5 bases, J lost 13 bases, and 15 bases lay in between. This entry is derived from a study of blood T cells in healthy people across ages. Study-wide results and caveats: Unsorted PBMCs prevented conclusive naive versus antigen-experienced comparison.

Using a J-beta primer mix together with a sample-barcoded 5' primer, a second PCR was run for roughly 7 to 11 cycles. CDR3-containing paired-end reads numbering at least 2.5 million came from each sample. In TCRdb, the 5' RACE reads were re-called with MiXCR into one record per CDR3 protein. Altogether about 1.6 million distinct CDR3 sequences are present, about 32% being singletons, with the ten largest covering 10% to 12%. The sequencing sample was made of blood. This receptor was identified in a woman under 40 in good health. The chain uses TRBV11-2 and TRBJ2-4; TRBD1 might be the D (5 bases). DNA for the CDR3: TGTGCCAGCAGCCAGGGTTCCCGAGAGCAGTACTTC. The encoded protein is CASSQGSREQYF.